The present entry profiles one T cell receptor (beta chain) with its context. Its specificity is not known. The sample is drawn from a study of blood T cells in healthy people across ages. Then a second PCR, running about 6 to 11 cycles, was carried out with a sample-barcoded 5' primer and a J-beta primer mix. TCRdb itself ran the 5' RACE reads through MiXCR, one entry per CDR3 protein. The repertoire holds 1,500,000 or so distinct CDR3 sequences, with around 55% as singletons. Study-wide results and limits: With naive T cell percentage, TCR beta diversity showed a strong correlation. Changes seen in expanded clonotypes were possibly confounded by donor CMV status left unknown. As age increased, TCR beta diversity per million T cells fell in a roughly linear fashion.

The V gene end was trimmed by 1 base and the J gene end by 2 bases; junction bases not matched to a gene: 7. The germline gives CDR1 MNHEY, CDR2 SVGEGT. The CDR3 loop spans 17 amino acids. V usage is TRBV6-2 or TRBV6-3 and J usage is TRBJ2-3; TRBD2 agrees at 9 bases. The source is a man between 18 and 35 years old in good health. The sequencing sample was made of blood. CDR3 DNA: TGTGCCAGCAGTTACTTTCTTAGCGGGAGACACACAGATACGCAGTATTTT. It codes for CASSYFLSGRHTDTQYF.